This T cell receptor beta chain was recovered during a study of blood T cells in healthy people across ages. Alongside a J-beta primer mix, a sample-barcoded 5' primer served in a second PCR lasting roughly 6 to 12 cycles. Via MiXCR, TCRdb re-called the 5' RACE reads, giving one row per CDR3 protein. The profile shows about 1,800,000 distinct CDR3 sequences, approximately 30% of them singletons. This CDR3 is 14 amino acids long. Losses at the gene ends were 1 base for V and 9 bases for J; bases not matched to a gene: 8. Germline V CDR1 and CDR2: DFQATT, SNEGSKA (reference sequence). Input material: blood. The gene calls are TRBV20-1 and TRBJ2-1, with 8 nucleotides matching TRBD1. The source of this sequence is a woman in her twenties or thirties in good health. The DNA for the CDR3 is TGCAGTGCTAGAGTTTTGGCAGGGGGCGGTGAGCAGTTCTTC. Translation gives CSARVLAGGGEQFF.